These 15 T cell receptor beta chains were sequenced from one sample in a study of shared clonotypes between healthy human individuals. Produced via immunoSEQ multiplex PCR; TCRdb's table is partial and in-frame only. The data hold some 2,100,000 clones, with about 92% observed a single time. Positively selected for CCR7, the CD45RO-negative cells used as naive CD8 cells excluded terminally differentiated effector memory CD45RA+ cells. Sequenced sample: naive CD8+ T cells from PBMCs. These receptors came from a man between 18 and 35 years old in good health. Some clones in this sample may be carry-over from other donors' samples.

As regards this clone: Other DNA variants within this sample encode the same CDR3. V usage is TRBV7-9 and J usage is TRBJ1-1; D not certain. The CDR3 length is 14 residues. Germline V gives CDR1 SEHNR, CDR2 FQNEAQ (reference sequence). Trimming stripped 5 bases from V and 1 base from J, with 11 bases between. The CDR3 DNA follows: TGTGCCAGCAGCCCCCGCGACAAGAACACTGAAGCTTTCTTT. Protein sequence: CASSPRDKNTEAFF.

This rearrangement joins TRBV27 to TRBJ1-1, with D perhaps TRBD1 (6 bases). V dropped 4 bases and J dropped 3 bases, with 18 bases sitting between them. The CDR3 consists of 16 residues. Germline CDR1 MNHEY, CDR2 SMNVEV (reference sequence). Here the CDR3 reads CASSSQQGGVHTEAFF. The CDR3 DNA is TGTGCCAGCAGTTCCCAACAGGGTGGGGTGCACACTGAAGCTTTCTTT.

CDR3 nucleotides: TGTGCCAGCAGTGTACTAGCGGGAGGGAGGGATGAGCAGTTCTTC. Translation: CASSVLAGGRDEQFF. The V call is TRBV6-5, the J call TRBJ2-1; 13 positions match TRBD2. The CDR3 runs 15 residues. Germline CDR1 MNHEY, CDR2 SVGAGI. The V gene end was trimmed by 5 bases and the J gene end by 8 bases; junction bases not matched to a gene: 6.

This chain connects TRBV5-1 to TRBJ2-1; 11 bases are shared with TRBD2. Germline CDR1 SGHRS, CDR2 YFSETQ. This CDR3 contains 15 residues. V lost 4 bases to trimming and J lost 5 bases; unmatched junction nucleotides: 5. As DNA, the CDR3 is TGCGCCAGCAGCGCTGGACTAGCGGGCGACAATGAGCAGTTCTTC. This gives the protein CASSAGLAGDNEQFF. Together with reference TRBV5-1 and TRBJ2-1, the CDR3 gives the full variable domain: KAGVTQTPRYLIKTRGQQVTLSCSPISGHRSVSWYQQTPGQGLQFLFEYFSETQRNKGNFPGRFSGRQFSNSRSEMNVSTLELGDSALYLCASSAGLAGDNEQFFGPGTRLTVL.

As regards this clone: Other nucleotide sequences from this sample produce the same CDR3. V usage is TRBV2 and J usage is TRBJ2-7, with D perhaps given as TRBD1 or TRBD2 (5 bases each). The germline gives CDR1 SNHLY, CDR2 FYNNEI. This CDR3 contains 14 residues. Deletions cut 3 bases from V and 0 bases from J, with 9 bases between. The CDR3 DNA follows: TGTGCCAGCAGTGACAGGGAGAGCTCCTACGAGCAGTACTTC. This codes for CASSDRESSYEQYF.

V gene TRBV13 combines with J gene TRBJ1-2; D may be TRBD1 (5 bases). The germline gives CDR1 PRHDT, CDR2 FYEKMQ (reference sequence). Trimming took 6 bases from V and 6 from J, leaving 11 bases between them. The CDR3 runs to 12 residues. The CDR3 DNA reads TGTGCCAGCAGTGCGAGGGGCCATGGCTACACCTTC. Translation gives CASSARGHGYTF.

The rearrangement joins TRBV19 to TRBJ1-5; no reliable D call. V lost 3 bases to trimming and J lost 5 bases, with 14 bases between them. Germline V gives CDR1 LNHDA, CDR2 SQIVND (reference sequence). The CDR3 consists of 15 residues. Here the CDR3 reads CASSILVGRYQPQHF. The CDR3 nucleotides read TGTGCCAGTAGTATCTTGGTAGGGCGATATCAGCCCCAGCATTTT.

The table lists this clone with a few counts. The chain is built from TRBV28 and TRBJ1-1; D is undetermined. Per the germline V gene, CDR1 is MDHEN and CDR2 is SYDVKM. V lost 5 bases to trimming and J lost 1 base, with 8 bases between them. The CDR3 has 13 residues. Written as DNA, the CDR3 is TGTGCCAGCAGTAAGGAGGCGAACACTGAAGCTTTCTTT. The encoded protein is CASSKEANTEAFF.

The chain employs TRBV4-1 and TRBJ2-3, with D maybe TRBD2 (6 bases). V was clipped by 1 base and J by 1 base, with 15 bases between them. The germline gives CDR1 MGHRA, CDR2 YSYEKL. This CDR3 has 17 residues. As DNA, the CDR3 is TGCGCCAGCAGCCAAGGGCGGTTTAGCGGACGCACAGATACGCAGTATTTT. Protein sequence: CASSQGRFSGRTDTQYF.

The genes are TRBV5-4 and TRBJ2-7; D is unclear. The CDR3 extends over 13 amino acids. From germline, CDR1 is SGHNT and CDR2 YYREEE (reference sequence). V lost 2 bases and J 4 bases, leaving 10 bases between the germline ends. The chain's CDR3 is CASSFGSQYEQYF. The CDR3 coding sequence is TGTGCCAGCAGCTTTGGGTCCCAATACGAGCAGTACTTC.

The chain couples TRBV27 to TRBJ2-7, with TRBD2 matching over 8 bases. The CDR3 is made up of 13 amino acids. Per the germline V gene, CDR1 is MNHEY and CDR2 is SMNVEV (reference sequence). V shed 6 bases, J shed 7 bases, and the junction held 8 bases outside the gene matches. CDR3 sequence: CASSQRTSLEQYF. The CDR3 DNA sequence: TGTGCCAGCAGCCAACGGACTAGCCTGGAGCAGTACTTC.

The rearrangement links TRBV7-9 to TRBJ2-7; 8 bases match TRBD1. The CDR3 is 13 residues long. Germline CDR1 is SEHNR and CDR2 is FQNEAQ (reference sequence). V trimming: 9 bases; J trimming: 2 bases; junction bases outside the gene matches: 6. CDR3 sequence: CASGGQDPYEQYF. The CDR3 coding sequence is TGTGCCAGTGGGGGACAGGACCCCTACGAGCAGTACTTC.

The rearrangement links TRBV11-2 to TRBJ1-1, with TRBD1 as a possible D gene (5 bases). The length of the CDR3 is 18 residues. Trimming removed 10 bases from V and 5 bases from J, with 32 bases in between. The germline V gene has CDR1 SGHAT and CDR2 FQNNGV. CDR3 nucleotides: TGTGCCACCTCTCCCTGGCCGCCGAACTGGGGGGAACAAACTGAAGCTTTCTTT. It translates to CATSPWPPNWGEQTEAFF.

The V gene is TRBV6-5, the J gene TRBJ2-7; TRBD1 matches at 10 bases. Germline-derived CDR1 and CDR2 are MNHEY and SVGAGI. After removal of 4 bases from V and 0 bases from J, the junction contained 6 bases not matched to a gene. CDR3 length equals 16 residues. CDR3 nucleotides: TGTGCCAGCAGTTGGTCCGGGACAGGGGTCTCCTACGAGCAGTACTTC. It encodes CASSWSGTGVSYEQYF.

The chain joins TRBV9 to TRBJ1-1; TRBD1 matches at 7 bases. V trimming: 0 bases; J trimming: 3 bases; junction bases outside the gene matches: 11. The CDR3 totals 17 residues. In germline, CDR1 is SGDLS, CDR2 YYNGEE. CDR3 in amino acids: CASSVGVGDSSYTEAFF. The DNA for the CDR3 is TGTGCCAGCAGCGTAGGCGTAGGGGACAGTTCTTACACTGAAGCTTTCTTT.